These 27 T cell receptor beta chains share one sample of origin, sequenced in a study of T cell clones after liver transplantation. TCRdb's copy holds only in-frame clones and misses some; the assay was immunoSEQ multiplex PCR. The table shows 1,300 or so clones, with roughly 39% occurring only once. The antigens for these receptors are not known. Sequencing of dividing CFSE-low cells from the MLR defined alloreactive TCRbeta sequences. Sequencing was done on a sample of CD4+ T cells from cultured PBMCs. The receptors stem from a human patient who received a liver transplant. Some T cells may be graft donor cells.

By frequency in the sample, this clone is large. The chain combines TRBV6-6 with TRBJ1-1; TRBD1 is a possible D gene (5 bases). This CDR3 is 14 amino acids long. Germline V CDR1 and CDR2: MNHNY, SVGAGI (reference sequence). Between the trimmed V and J ends, which lost 7 bases and 6 bases, there was a span of 18 bases. CDR3 protein: CASNQAQGIPEAFF. CDR3 coding DNA: TGTGCCAGCAACCAAGCGCAGGGTATACCTGAAGCTTTCTTT.

The rearrangement uses TRBV5-6 and TRBJ2-7; no definite D call. The CDR3 runs 13 residues. Per germline, CDR1 SGHDT and CDR2 YYEEEE. V lost 2 bases to trimming and J lost 2 bases, with 8 bases between them. CDR3 nucleotide sequence: TGTGCCAGCAGCTTTTGGGCGACCTACGAGCAGTACTTC. This sequence encodes CASSFWATYEQYF.

By frequency in the sample, this clone is large. The chain has TRBV18 and TRBJ2-3; 9 nucleotides agree with TRBD2. The CDR3 is 16 amino acids. Germline V lookup: CDR1 KGHSH, CDR2 LQKENI. V gave up 4 bases and J gave up 0 bases; unmatched junction bases: 5. The CDR3 region is CASSQIAGESTDTQYF. CDR3 sequence (DNA): TGTGCCAGCTCACAAATAGCGGGGGAAAGCACAGATACGCAGTATTTT. Together with reference TRBV18 and TRBJ2-3, the CDR3 gives the full variable domain: NAGVMQNPRHLVRRRGQEARLRCSPMKGHSHVYWYRQLPEEGLKFMVYLQKENIIDESGMPKERFSAEFPKEGPSILRIQQVVRGDSAAYFCASSQIAGESTDTQYFGPGTRLTVL.

The DNA for the CDR3 is TGTGCCAGCAGCTCGGGACAGCCTCCCTACAATGAGCAGTTCTTC. Protein: CASSSGQPPYNEQFF. This rearrangement joins TRBV7-3 to TRBJ2-1; 7 bases are a match to TRBD1. This CDR3 has 15 amino acids. Germline CDR1 reads SGHTA; CDR2 reads FQGTGA. V shed 4 bases, J shed 2 bases, and the junction held 5 bases outside the gene matches.

CDR3 sequence: CASSRATGFTEQYF. The CDR3 nucleotides read TGTGCCAGCAGCAGAGCCACAGGGTTTACCGAGCAGTACTTC. V gene TRBV27 combines with J gene TRBJ2-7; tentative D call: TRBD1 (6 bases). Germline V gene lookup returns CDR1 MNHEY and CDR2 SMNVEV (reference sequence). The V and J ends lost 6 bases and 6 bases respectively, with 18 bases between them. The CDR3 is 14 residues long.

By sample fraction, this clone is medium-sized. The gene calls are TRBV6-4 and TRBJ2-2; 7 nucleotides align to TRBD1. Unmatched junction bases numbered 5, after V lost 6 bases and J lost 4 bases. CDR1 and CDR2 from the germline V gene are MRHNA and SNTAGT. The length of the CDR3 is 14 residues. The CDR3 DNA is TGTGCCAGCAGACGGGACAGCTCCACCGGGGAGCTGTTTTTT. This translates into CASRRDSSTGELFF.

This chain joins TRBV10-3 and TRBJ1-1, with 8 positions matching TRBD1. V dropped 6 bases and J dropped 1; count of bases not matched to a gene: 4. Germline V CDR1 and CDR2: ENHRY, SYGVKD. This CDR3 comprises 14 residues. CDR3 bases: TGTGCCATCAGATCGACAGGGGCGAACACTGAAGCTTTCTTT. It yields the protein CAIRSTGANTEAFF.

With respect to this clone: The same CDR3 is also encoded by other DNA sequences in this sample. V gene TRBV30 combines with J gene TRBJ1-1, with no clear D. Looked up from germline, CDR1 is GTSNPN and CDR2 is SVGIG (reference sequence). V was pared by 2 bases and J by 1 base, with 11 bases between. The CDR3 runs to 14 residues. Here the CDR3 DNA reads TGTGCCTGGAGTACCGGTTTTGGGAACACTGAAGCTTTCTTT. This encodes CAWSTGFGNTEAFF.

The CDR3 protein is CASSPRDTSSGNTIYF. In nucleotides, the CDR3 is TGTGCCAGCTCACCCCGGGACACCAGCTCTGGAAACACCATATATTTT. The chain combines TRBV18 with TRBJ1-3; weak D call: TRBD1 (6 bases). The V end lost 3 bases, the J end lost 0 bases, and 12 bases lay between the germline ends. The germline gives CDR1 KGHSH, CDR2 LQKENI. The CDR3 length is 16 residues.

The chain is built from TRBV20-1 and TRBJ2-7; 8 bases match TRBD2. The length of the CDR3 is 11 residues. CDR1 and CDR2 (germline): DFQATT, SNEGSKA (reference sequence). Trimming at V came to 3 bases and at J to 8 bases, leaving 3 bases not matched to a gene. CDR3 sequence reads: CSASRGGKQYF. The CDR3 coding sequence is TGCAGTGCTAGCCGGGGGGGTAAGCAGTACTTC.

The chain links TRBV6-6 to TRBJ2-7; 9 bases map to TRBD2. Looked up from germline, CDR1 is MNHNY and CDR2 is SVGAGI (reference sequence). The V and J ends lost 6 bases and 0 bases, in that order; junction bases with no gene match: 6. CDR3 length equals 15 residues. This CDR3 reads CASSRSGGLSYEQYF. The CDR3 nucleotides are TGTGCCAGCAGCCGTAGCGGGGGACTCTCCTACGAGCAGTACTTC.

This clone was seen a few times. The chain links TRBV6-1 to TRBJ2-7, with TRBD2 matching 12 bases. The germline V gene has CDR1 MNHNS and CDR2 SASEGT. J was trimmed by 4 bases and V by 7 bases; bases with no gene match: 5. The CDR3 runs to 14 residues. The CDR3 protein is CASTMTSGGYEQYF. The CDR3 bases are TGTGCCAGCACTATGACTAGCGGGGGTTACGAGCAGTACTTC.

This clone is medium-sized in the sample. The genes are TRBV7-3 and TRBJ2-7, with no clear D. The CDR3 contains 12 residues. Germline V CDR1 and CDR2: SGHTA, FQGTGA. V was pared by 0 bases and J by 3 bases, with 3 bases between. The CDR3 reads CASSLTRYEQYF. The CDR3, as DNA: TGTGCCAGCAGCTTAACGCGCTACGAGCAGTACTTC.

This clone is medium-sized (0.01 to 0.1%). The rearrangement uses TRBV2 and TRBJ1-6; 7 positions match TRBD1. The CDR3 loop spans 15 amino acids. Germline V lookup: CDR1 SNHLY, CDR2 FYNNEI. J lost 7 bases, V lost 6 bases, and 9 bases had no gene match. CDR3: CASRGTDRVNSPLHF. The CDR3 bases are TGTGCCAGCAGGGGGACAGACAGGGTAAATTCACCCCTCCACTTT.

This rearrangement joins TRBV2 to TRBJ2-1; D might be TRBD2 (5 bases). Germline assignment: CDR1 SNHLY and CDR2 FYNNEI. V was clipped by 4 bases and J by 0 bases, with 7 bases between them. The CDR3 has 14 amino acids. The CDR3, as DNA: TGTGCCAGCAGTGGAGGGAGCTCCTACAATGAGCAGTTCTTC. This codes for CASSGGSSYNEQFF.

V gene TRBV7-3 combines with J gene TRBJ1-2; D ambiguous. CDR1 is SGHTA, CDR2 FQGTGA, per germline. Trimming shortened V by 2 bases and J by 0 bases, and 7 bases separated the two germline ends. There are 14 residues in the CDR3. The CDR3 here is CASSLDQANYGYTF. The DNA for the CDR3 is TGTGCCAGCAGCTTAGATCAGGCTAACTATGGCTACACCTTC. The whole variable domain, remainder taken from reference TRBV7-3 and TRBJ1-2, is GAGVSQTPSNKVTEKGKYVELRCDPISGHTALYWYRQSLGQGPEFLIYFQGTGAADDSGLPNDRFFAVRPEGSVSTLKIQRTERGDSAVYLCASSLDQANYGYTFGSGTRLTVV.

About this clone: A read error may explain this, as a much larger clone is one base away. The CDR3 here is CASSPFSGANTEAFF. The CDR3 DNA reads TGTGCCAGCAGCCCTTTCTCAGGGGCTAACACTGAAGCTTTCTTT. V and J are TRBV12-1 and TRBJ1-1; the table's D call, TRBD1, has no DNA check behind it. TRBV12-1 is a documented pseudogene. This CDR3 comprises 15 residues.

By share of the sample, this clone is medium-sized (0.01 to 0.1%). The chain uses TRBV11-2 and TRBJ2-7; 9 bases fit TRBD1. The CDR3 totals 16 residues. The germline V gene encodes CDR1 SGHAT and CDR2 FQNNGV. V was pared by 5 bases and J by 6 bases, with 14 bases of the junction left unmatched. The CDR3 sequence: CASSLGGTGQGLEQYF. The CDR3 DNA follows: TGTGCCAGCAGCCTGGGGGGAACGGGACAGGGCCTCGAGCAGTACTTC.

The genes are TRBV7-2 and TRBJ1-1, with 7 bases that match TRBD1. The CDR3 sequence is 15 residues long. CDR1 is SGHTA, CDR2 FQGNSA, per germline. J gave up 1 base and V 1 base, and 3 bases lay outside the gene matches. Written as DNA, the CDR3 is TGTGCCAGCAGCTTAGGGGGACAGAGGAACACTGAAGCTTTCTTT. It specifies CASSLGGQRNTEAFF.

The gene calls are TRBV7-9 and TRBJ2-3, with D possibly being TRBD1 (6 bases). V was shortened by 3 bases and J by 3 bases, with 13 bases between the two germline ends. Germline V gives CDR1 SEHNR, CDR2 FQNEAQ (reference sequence). The CDR3 is made up of 15 amino acids. The CDR3 here is CASSFHQGLTDTQYF. DNA of the CDR3: TGTGCCAGCAGCTTCCACCAGGGGCTAACAGATACGCAGTATTTT.

V usage is TRBV23-1 and J usage is TRBJ1-2; 7 bases are a match to TRBD1. Being an ORF, TRBV23-1 has a function that is uncertain. This CDR3 region has 17 residues. J gave up 2 bases and V 9 bases, and 18 bases lay outside the gene matches. CDR3 loop: CASLNPDRPRLNYGYTF. As DNA, the CDR3 is TGCGCCAGTCTGAACCCGGACAGGCCCAGATTGAACTATGGCTACACCTTC.

Sample share makes this clone large. The rearrangement uses TRBV29-1 and TRBJ1-2; D is ambiguous. Germline CDR1 is SQVTM and CDR2 is ANQGSEA. V lost 5 bases to trimming and J lost 1 base, with 5 bases between them. This CDR3 contains 11 residues. The DNA for the CDR3 is TGCAGCGTTTACGGTAACTATGGCTACACCTTC. It translates to CSVYGNYGYTF.

This chain connects TRBV6-6 to TRBJ2-3, with 9 positions matching TRBD1. The CDR3 covers 16 residues. Trimming at V came to 2 bases and at J to 4 bases, leaving 7 bases not matched to a gene. The V gene's germline CDR1 is MNHNY and CDR2 SVGAGI (reference sequence). CDR3 residues: CASSYRQGVSPDTQYF. The CDR3 region has the DNA TGTGCCAGCAGTTACCGACAGGGGGTTTCTCCAGATACGCAGTATTTT.

V and J are TRBV25-1 and TRBJ1-1; D gene ambiguous. CDR1 MGHDK and CDR2 SYGVNS come from the germline V gene. Deletions cut 6 bases from V and 6 bases from J, with 14 bases between. CDR3 size: 13 residues. The chain's CDR3 is CASRDQLGAEAFF. Written as DNA, the CDR3 is TGTGCCAGCAGAGATCAACTTGGAGCTGAAGCTTTCTTT.

By frequency in the sample, this clone is large. V usage is TRBV28 and J usage is TRBJ1-3; D remains unclear. The CDR3 length is 15 residues. Germline V gene lookup returns CDR1 MDHEN and CDR2 SYDVKM. The V end lost 3 bases, the J end lost 4 bases, and 13 bases lay between the germline ends. CDR3 sequence reads: CASSLGGRRGNTIYF. The CDR3 DNA follows: TGTGCCAGCAGTTTGGGAGGGCGCAGAGGAAACACCATATATTTT.

V is TRBV30 and J is TRBJ2-1, with TRBD2 as a possible D gene (6 bases). The CDR3 is made up of 15 amino acids. V was clipped by 6 bases and J by 4 bases, with 19 bases between them. Germline V gives CDR1 GTSNPN, CDR2 SVGIG (reference sequence). CDR3 in amino acids: CACEVGGLPYNEQFF. The CDR3 nucleotides read TGTGCCTGCGAAGTGGGGGGACTGCCTTACAATGAGCAGTTCTTC. Based on the CDR3 plus reference TRBV30 and TRBJ2-1, the full variable domain is SQTIHQWPATLVQPVGSPLSLECTVEGTSNPNLYWYRQAAGRGLQLLFYSVGIGQISSEVPQNLSASRPQDRQFILSSKKLLLSDSGFYLCACEVGGLPYNEQFFGPGTRLTVL.

The chain joins TRBV30 to TRBJ2-3; 8 bases align to TRBD2. Per the germline V gene, CDR1 is GTSNPN and CDR2 is SVGIG (reference sequence). J was trimmed by 2 bases and V by 5 bases; bases with no gene match: 6. The CDR3 consists of 14 residues. CDR3 sequence (DNA): TGTGCCTGGGCGACTAGCGCAAACACAGATACGCAGTATTTT. This encodes CAWATSANTDTQYF.